The 8 T cell receptor beta chains presented below share a single source sample, sequenced in a study of cytomegalovirus exposure and HLA in healthy donors. 60 Vbeta and 13 Jbeta primers were used in PCR. Produced via immunoSEQ multiplex PCR; TCRdb's table is partial and in-frame only. This table holds about 100,000 clones, under 85% found once. The sample taken for sequencing was PBMCs. The receptors were sampled from a man in his forties in good health and CMV-seronegative.

This clone was seen a few times. The chain uses TRBV12-5 and TRBJ1-4; the D gene is possibly TRBD1 (6 bases). The CDR3 extends over 16 amino acids. Trimming pared 0 bases from V and 5 bases from J, leaving 13 bases between. CDR1 and CDR2 (germline): LGHNT, FRNRAP. CDR3 protein: CASGLVLGHQNEKLFF. DNA for the CDR3: TGTGCTAGTGGTTTGGTACTGGGACACCAAAATGAAAAACTGTTTTTT.

Turning to this clone: The junction differs from germline at one of its ends, possibly a read error. The J gene is TRBJ1-2, the V gene TRBV7-9, with TRBD1 as a possible D gene (5 bases). The CDR3 has 14 residues. CDR1 SEHNR and CDR2 FQNEAQ come from the germline V gene (reference sequence). The CDR3 bases are TGTTCCAGCAGCCCCAGGAGGGACTCCTATGGTTACACCTTC. This sequence encodes CSSSPRRDSYGYTF. Full variable domain (rest looked up from reference TRBV7-9 and TRBJ1-2): DTGVSQNPRHKITKRGQNVTFRCDPISEHNRLYWYRQTLGQGPEFLTYFQNEAQLEKSRLLSDRFSAERPKGSFSTLEIQRTEQGDSAMYLCSSSPRRDSYGYTFGSGTRLTVV.

V is TRBV5-1 and J is TRBJ2-1; TRBD1 agrees at 9 bases. Losses at the gene ends were 3 bases for V and 4 bases for J; bases not matched to a gene: 8. The CDR3 length is 16 residues. Germline V gene lookup returns CDR1 SGHRS and CDR2 YFSETQ. CDR3 region: CASSSIPGQGYNEQFF. The CDR3 DNA reads TGCGCCAGCAGCTCTATACCGGGACAGGGTTACAATGAGCAGTTCTTC.

V usage is TRBV7-6 and J usage is TRBJ1-1; weak D call: TRBD1 (6 bases). Looked up from germline, CDR1 is SGHVS and CDR2 is FNYEAQ. This CDR3 has 14 amino acids. Trimming pared 6 bases from V and 1 base from J, leaving 12 bases between. This CDR3 is CASRVGASNTEAFF. The CDR3 coding sequence is TGTGCCAGCAGGGTGGGGGCCTCGAACACTGAAGCTTTCTTT.

V gene TRBV5-4 combines with J gene TRBJ2-3, with 7 bases matching TRBD2. Germline assignment: CDR1 SGHNT and CDR2 YYREEE (reference sequence). The V and J ends lost 4 bases and 2 bases, in that order; junction bases with no gene match: 10. The CDR3 consists of 16 residues. CDR3 nucleotides: TGTGCCAGCAGCCCGCGGGGGAGCGGGCTCACAGATACGCAGTATTTT. Translating it yields CASSPRGSGLTDTQYF.

As to this clone: The junction departs from the called germline gene at one end, perhaps through a read error. This chain joins TRBV2 and TRBJ1-2, with 10 bases lining up with TRBD1. CDR1 and CDR2 (germline): SNHLY, FYNNEI. The CDR3 runs 13 residues. This CDR3 is CASSEGTGDGYTF. DNA for the CDR3: TGTGCCAGCAGCGAAGGGACAGGGGATGGCTACACCTTC.

The chain combines TRBV5-4 with TRBJ1-2; TRBD1 matches at 8 bases. J lost 2 bases, V lost 0 bases, and 3 bases had no gene match. The germline V gene has CDR1 SGHNT and CDR2 YYREEE (reference sequence). The CDR3 is 15 residues long. The CDR3 region is CASSLGQGQNYGYTF. CDR3 in DNA: TGTGCCAGCAGCTTGGGACAGGGGCAGAACTATGGCTACACCTTC.

This clone was detected only a few times. The chain couples TRBV7-2 to TRBJ2-2, with TRBD1 identical over 8 bases. In germline, CDR1 is SGHTA, CDR2 FQGNSA. CDR3 size: 16 residues. V was pared by 7 bases and J by 0 bases, with 7 bases of the junction left unmatched. The DNA for the CDR3 is TGTGCCAGCACCCAGGACAGGGCTACGAACACCGGGGAGCTGTTTTTT. Protein: CASTQDRATNTGELFF.